This T cell receptor (beta chain) was profiled in a study of response to subunit inactivated influenza vaccine. TCRdb processed the RT-PCR reads anew with MiXCR; each CDR3 protein has one entry. The sample has over 450,000 distinct CDR3 sequences, 10% to 15% seen once. Study-level points and caveats: The authors proposed limited new T cell recruitment per seasonal influenza vaccination.

The germline V and J ends were trimmed by 5 bases and 0 bases, with 10 bases remaining between them. From germline, CDR1 is DFQATT and CDR2 SNEGSKA (reference sequence). The CDR3 length is 13 residues. Comment on this clonotype: Its antigen remains unknown.

The sequencing used PBMCs from blood, collected more than 35 days after vaccination. The rearrangement uses TRBV20-1 and TRBJ2-5, with D tentatively TRBD2 (6 bases). The receptor's source is a man aged 45-65 years who received an inactivated influenza vaccine. CDR3: CSAGAGYQETQYF. The CDR3, as DNA: TGCAGTGCTGGGGCGGGGTACCAAGAGACCCAGTACTTC.